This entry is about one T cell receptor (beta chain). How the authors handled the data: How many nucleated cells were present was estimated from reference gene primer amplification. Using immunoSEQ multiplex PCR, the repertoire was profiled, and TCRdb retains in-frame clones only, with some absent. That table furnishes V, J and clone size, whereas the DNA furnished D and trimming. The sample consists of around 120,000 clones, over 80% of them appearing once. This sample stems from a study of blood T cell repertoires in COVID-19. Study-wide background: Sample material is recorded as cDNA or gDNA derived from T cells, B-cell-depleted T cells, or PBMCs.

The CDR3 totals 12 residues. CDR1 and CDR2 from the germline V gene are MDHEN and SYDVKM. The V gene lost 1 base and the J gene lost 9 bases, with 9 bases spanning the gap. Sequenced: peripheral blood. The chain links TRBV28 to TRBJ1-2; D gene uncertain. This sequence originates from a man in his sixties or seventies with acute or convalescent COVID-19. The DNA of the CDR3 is TGTGCCAGCAGTTTATCAGGTGCGAGCTACACCTTC. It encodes CASSLSGASYTF.